This entry describes one T cell receptor (beta chain). This sample stems from a study of blood T cell repertoires in COVID-19. Background on the study: Collection of acute and convalescent COVID-19 samples took place in the United States, Italy and Spain. T cells, B-cell-depleted T cells, or PBMCs supplied cDNA or gDNA.

The data were produced by immunoSEQ multiplex PCR, yet TCRdb's version contains in-frame clones alone and is incomplete. The sample includes 70,000 to 95,000 clones, approximately 89% of them seen just once. The V segment lost 2 bases and the J segment 3 bases; nucleotides outside the gene matches: 0. Germline V lookup: CDR1 SGHTA, CDR2 FQGTGA. The CDR3 is 16 residues long. The sequence came from a man aged 45 to 65 with acute or convalescent COVID-19. Sequenced material: peripheral blood. The rearrangement joins TRBV7-3 to TRBJ2-2; TRBD2 aligns across 13 bases. The CDR3 protein is CASSLGLAGDTGELFF. CDR3 DNA: TGTGCCAGCAGCTTAGGACTAGCGGGGGACACCGGGGAGCTGTTTTTT.